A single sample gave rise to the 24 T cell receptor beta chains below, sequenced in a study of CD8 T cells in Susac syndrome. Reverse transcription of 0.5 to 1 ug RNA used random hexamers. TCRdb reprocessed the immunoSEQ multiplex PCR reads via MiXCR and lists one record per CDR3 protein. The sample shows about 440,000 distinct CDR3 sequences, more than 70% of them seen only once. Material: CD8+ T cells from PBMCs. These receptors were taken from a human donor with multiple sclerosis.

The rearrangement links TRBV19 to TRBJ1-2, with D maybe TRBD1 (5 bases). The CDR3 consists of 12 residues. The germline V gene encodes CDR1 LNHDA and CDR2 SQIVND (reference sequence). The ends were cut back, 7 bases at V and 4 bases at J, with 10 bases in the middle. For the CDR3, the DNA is TGTGCCAGTACCATAGACAGCTATGGCTACACCTTC. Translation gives CASTIDSYGYTF.

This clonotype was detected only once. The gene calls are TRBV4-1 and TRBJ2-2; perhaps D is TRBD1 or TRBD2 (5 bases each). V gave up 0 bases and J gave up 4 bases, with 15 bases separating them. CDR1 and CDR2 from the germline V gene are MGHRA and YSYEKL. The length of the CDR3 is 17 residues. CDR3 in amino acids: CASSQDIRGRTTGELFF. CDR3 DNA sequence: TGCGCCAGCAGCCAAGATATAAGGGGACGAACCACCGGGGAGCTGTTTTTT.

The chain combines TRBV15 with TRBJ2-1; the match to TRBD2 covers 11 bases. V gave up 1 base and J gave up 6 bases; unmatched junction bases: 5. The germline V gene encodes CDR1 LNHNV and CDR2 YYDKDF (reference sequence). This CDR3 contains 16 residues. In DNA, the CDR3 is TGTGCCACCAGCAGAGCAGGGACTAGCGGAATCAATGAGCAGTTCTTC. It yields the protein CATSRAGTSGINEQFF.

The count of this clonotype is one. The CDR3 region is CSVGWRNTEAFF. In DNA, the CDR3 is TGCAGCGTAGGGTGGAGAAACACTGAAGCTTTCTTT. The V call is TRBV29-1, the J call TRBJ1-1; D is unclear. The germline V gene encodes CDR1 SQVTM and CDR2 ANQGSEA. Deletions cut 6 bases from V and 2 bases from J, with 10 bases between. CDR3 length: 12 amino acids.

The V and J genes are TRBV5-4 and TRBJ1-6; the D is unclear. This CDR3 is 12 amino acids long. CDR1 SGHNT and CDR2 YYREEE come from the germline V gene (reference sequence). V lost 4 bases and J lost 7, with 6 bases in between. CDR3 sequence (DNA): TGTGCCAGCAGCCACGGGAATTCACCCCTCCACTTT. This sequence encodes CASSHGNSPLHF.

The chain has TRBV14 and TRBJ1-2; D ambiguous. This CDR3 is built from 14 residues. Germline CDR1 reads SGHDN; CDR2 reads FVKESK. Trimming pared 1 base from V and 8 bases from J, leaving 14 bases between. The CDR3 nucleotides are TGTGCCAGCAGCCAAGCTATCGACTTTAAGGGCTACACCTTC. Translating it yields CASSQAIDFKGYTF.

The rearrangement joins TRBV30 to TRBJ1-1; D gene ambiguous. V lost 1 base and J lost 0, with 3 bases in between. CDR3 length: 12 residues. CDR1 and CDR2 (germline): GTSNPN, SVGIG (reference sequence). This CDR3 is CAWSEVNTEAFF. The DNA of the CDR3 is TGTGCCTGGAGTGAAGTGAACACTGAAGCTTTCTTT.

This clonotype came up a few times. The CDR3 DNA reads TGTGCCAGCTCACCATCCGGCGGATACGAGCAGTACTTC. Translated: CASSPSGGYEQYF. The chain employs TRBV18 and TRBJ2-7; D ambiguous. CDR3 length: 13 amino acids. Trimming shortened V by 2 bases and J by 4 bases, and 9 bases separated the two germline ends. From germline, CDR1 is KGHSH and CDR2 LQKENI.

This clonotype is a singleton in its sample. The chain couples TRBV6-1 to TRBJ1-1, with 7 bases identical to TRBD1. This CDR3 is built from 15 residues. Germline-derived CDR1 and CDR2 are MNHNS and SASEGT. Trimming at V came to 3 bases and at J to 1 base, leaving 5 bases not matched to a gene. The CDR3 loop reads CASSDWTGANTEAFF. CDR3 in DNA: TGTGCCAGCAGTGACTGGACAGGAGCGAACACTGAAGCTTTCTTT.

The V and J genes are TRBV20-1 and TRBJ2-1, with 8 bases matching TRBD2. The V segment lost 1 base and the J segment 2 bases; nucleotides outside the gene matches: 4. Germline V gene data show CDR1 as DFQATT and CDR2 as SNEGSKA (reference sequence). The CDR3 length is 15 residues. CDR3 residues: CSARGPGLAYNEQFF. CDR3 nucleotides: TGCAGTGCTAGAGGTCCGGGACTAGCCTACAATGAGCAGTTCTTC.

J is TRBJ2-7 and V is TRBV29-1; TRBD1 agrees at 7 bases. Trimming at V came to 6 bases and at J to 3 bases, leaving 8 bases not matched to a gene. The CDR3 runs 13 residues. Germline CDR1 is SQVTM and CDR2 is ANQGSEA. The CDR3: CSVCWDRNYEQYF. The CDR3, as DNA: TGCAGCGTCTGTTGGGACAGAAACTACGAGCAGTACTTC.

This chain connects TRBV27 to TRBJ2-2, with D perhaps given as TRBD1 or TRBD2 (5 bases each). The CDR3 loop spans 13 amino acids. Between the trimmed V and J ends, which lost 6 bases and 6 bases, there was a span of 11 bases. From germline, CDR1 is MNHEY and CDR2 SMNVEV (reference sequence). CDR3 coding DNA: TGTGCCAGCAGACCTCAGGGAGCCGGGGAGCTGTTTTTT. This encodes CASRPQGAGELFF.

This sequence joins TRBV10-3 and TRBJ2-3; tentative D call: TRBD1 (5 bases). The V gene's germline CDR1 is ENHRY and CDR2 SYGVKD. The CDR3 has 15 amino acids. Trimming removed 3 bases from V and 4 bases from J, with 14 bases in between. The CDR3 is CAISEGVVFPDTQYF. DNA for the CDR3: TGTGCCATCAGTGAAGGGGTGGTGTTCCCAGATACGCAGTATTTT.

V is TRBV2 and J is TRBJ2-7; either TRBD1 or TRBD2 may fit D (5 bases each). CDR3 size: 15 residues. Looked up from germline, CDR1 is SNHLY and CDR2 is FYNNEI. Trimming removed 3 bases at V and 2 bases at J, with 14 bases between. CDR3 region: CASSEGPPSAYEQYF. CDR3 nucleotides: TGTGCCAGCAGTGAGGGACCTCCCTCTGCCTACGAGCAGTACTTC.

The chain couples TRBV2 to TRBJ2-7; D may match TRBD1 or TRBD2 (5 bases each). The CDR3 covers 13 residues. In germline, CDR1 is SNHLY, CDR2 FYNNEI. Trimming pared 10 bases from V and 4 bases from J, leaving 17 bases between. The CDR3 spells CATGGGPQYEQYF. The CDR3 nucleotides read TGTGCCACCGGTGGGGGACCTCAATACGAGCAGTACTTC.

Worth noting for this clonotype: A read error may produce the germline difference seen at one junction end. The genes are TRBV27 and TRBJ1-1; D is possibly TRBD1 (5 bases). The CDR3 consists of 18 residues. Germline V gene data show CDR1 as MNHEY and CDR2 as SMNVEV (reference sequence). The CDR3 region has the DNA TGTGTCAGCAGTATAAATCAGGGATCTACCACTATGAACACTGAAGCTTTCTTT. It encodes CVSSINQGSTTMNTEAFF.

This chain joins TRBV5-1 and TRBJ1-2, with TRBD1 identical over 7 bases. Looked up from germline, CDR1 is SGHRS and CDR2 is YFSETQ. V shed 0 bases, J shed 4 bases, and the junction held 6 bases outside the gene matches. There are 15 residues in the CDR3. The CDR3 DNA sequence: TGCGCCAGCAGCTTGGTCGCCAGGGGGACCTATGGCTACACCTTC. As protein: CASSLVARGTYGYTF.

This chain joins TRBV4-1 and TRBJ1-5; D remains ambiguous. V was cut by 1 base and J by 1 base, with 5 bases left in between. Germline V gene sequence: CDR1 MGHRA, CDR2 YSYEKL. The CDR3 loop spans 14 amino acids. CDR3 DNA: TGCGCCAGCAGCCAAGCGTTAAGCAATCAGCCCCAGCATTTT. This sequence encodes CASSQALSNQPQHF.

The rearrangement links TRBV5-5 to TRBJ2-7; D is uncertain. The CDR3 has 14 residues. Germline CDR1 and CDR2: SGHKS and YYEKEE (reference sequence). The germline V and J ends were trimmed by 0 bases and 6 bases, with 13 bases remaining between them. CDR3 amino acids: CASSLEVGNVEQYF. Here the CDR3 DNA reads TGTGCCAGCAGCTTGGAGGTAGGGAACGTCGAGCAGTACTTC. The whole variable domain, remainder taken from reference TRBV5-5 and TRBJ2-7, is DAGVTQSPTHLIKTRGQQVTLRCSPISGHKSVSWYQQVLGQGPQFIFQYYEKEERGRGNFPDRFSARQFPNYSSELNVNALLLGDSALYLCASSLEVGNVEQYFGPGTRLTVT.

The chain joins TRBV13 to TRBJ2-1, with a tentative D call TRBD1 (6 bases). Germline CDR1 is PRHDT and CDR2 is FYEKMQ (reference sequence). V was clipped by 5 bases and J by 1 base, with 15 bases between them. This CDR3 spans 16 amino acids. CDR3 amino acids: CASSTSTGRSYNEQFF. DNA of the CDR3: TGTGCCAGCAGCACAAGTACAGGGCGGTCCTACAATGAGCAGTTCTTC.

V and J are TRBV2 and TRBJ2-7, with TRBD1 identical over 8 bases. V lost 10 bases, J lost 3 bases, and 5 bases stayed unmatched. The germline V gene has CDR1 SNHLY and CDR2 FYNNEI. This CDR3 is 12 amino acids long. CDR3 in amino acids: CAIVTGGYEQYF. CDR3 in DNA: TGTGCCATCGTTACAGGGGGCTACGAGCAGTACTTC. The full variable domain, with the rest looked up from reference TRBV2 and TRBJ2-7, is EPEVTQTPSHQVTQMGQEVILRCVPISNHLYFYWYRQILGQKVEFLVSFYNNEISEKSEIFDDQFSVERPDGSNFTLKIRSTKLEDSAMYFCAIVTGGYEQYFGPGTRLTVT.

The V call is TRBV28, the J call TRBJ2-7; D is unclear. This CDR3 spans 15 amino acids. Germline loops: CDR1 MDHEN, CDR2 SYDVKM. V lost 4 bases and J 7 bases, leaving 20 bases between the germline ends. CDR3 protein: CASSSWNAQSEEQYF. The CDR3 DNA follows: TGTGCCAGCAGTTCGTGGAACGCTCAGTCGGAAGAGCAGTACTTC.

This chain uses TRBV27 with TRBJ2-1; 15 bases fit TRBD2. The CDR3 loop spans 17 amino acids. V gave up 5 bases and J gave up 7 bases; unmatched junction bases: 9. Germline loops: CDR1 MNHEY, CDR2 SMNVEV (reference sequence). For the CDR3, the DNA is TGTGCCAGCAGTCCCCACGGACTAGCGGGAGGGGAAAATGAGCAGTTCTTC. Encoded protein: CASSPHGLAGGENEQFF.

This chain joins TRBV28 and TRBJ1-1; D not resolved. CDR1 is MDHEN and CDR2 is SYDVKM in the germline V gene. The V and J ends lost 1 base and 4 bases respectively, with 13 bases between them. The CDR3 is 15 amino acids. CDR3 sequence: CASSLYWGGGTEAFF. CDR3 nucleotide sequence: TGTGCCAGCAGTTTATATTGGGGTGGTGGCACTGAAGCTTTCTTT. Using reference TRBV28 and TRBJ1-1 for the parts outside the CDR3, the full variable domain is DVKVTQSSRYLVKRTGEKVFLECVQDMDHENMFWYRQDPGLGLRLIYFSYDVKMKEKGDIPEGYSVSREKKERFSLILESASTNQTSMYLCASSLYWGGGTEAFFGQGTRLTVV.